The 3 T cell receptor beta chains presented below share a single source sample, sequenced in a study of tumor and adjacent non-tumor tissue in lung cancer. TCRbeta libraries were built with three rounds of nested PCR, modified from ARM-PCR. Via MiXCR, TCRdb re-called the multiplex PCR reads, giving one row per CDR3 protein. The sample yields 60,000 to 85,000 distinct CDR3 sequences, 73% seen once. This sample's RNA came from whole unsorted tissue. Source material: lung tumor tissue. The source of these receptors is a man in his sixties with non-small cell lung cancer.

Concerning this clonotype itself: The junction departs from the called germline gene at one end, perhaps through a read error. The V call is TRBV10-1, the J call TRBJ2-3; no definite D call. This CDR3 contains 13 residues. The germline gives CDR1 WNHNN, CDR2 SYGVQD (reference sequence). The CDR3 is CASSDGRTDTQYF. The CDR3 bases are TGTGCCAGCAGTGACGGCAGGACAGATACGCAGTATTTT.

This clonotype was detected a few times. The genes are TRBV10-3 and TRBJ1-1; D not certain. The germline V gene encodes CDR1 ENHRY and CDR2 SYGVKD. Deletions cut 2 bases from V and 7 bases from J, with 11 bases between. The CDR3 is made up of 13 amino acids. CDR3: CAISESKENEAFF. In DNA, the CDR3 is TGTGCCATCAGTGAGAGCAAGGAGAATGAAGCTTTCTTT.

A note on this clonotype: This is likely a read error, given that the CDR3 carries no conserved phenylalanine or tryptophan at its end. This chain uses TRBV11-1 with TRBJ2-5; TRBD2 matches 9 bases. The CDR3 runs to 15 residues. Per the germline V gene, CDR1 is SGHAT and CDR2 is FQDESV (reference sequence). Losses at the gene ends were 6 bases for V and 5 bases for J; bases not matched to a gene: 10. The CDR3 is CASRSGLAVGETQYL. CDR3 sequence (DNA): TGTGCCAGCAGATCGGGACTAGCAGTGGGGGAGACCCAGTACTTA.